Listed below are T cell receptor beta chains from one sample, sequenced in a study of graft-versus-host responses after intestinal transplantation. The antigens for these receptors are not known. The protocol was immunoSEQ multiplex PCR, while the TCRdb copy is restricted to in-frame clones and leaves out a portion. Among 50,000 to 55,000 clones listed, 89% were seen once. Sequences were derived from unstimulated CD4+ T cells sorted from spleen or lymph node cells, sampled before transplant. The receptors come from a human donor who was the organ donor for an intestinal transplant. The CDR3 runs from the conserved cysteine through the conserved F or W. The D gene is left open where the match is weak. Clone size, where shown, is once, few, many, or a class for clones that have expanded.

CDR3aa	CDR3nt	d_gene	abundance	v_gene	j_gene
CASSLEGTGGSYGYTF	TGTGCCAGCAGCTTAGAAGGGACAGGGGGCAGCTATGGCTACACCTTC	TRBD1	once	TRBV7-9	TRBJ1-2
CASSNTGTVVNQPQHF	TGTGCCAGCAGTAACACCGGGACAGTAGTTAATCAGCCCCAGCATTTT	TRBD1	few	TRBV6-6	TRBJ1-5
CASSPGQGGGTEAFF	TGTGCCAGCTCACCAGGACAGGGTGGGGGCACTGAAGCTTTCTTT	TRBD1	-	TRBV18	TRBJ1-1
CASSRPGVPYEQYF	TGTGCCAGCAGCCGACCAGGGGTCCCCTACGAGCAGTACTTC	-	once	TRBV7-2	TRBJ2-7
CASSLHRGLGTEAFF	TGTGCCAGCAGCTTACACAGGGGGCTGGGAACTGAAGCTTTCTTT	TRBD1	-	TRBV7-3	TRBJ1-1
CASRRQASIGEETQYF	TGTGCCAGCAGGAGACAGGCGAGTATTGGGGAAGAGACCCAGTACTTC	-	-	TRBV27	TRBJ2-5
CASGNLGVGQGPTEAFF	TGTGCTAGTGGAAATCTAGGTGTCGGACAGGGACCAACTGAAGCTTTCTTT	TRBD1	-	TRBV12-5	TRBJ1-1
CASSLVEAGGGNEQFF	TGTGCCAGCAGCTTAGTCGAAGCGGGAGGCGGTAATGAGCAGTTCTTC	TRBD2	-	TRBV7-6	TRBJ2-1
CASSLTNYGYTF	TGTGCCAGCAGCCTGACAAACTATGGCTACACCTTC	-	-	TRBV7-2	TRBJ1-2
CSVGVSGASGANVLTF	TGCAGCGTTGGGGTTAGCGGGGCCTCTGGGGCCAACGTCCTGACTTTC	TRBD2	-	TRBV29-1	TRBJ2-6
CASSPLDRGHSPLHF	TGTGCCAGCAGCCCACTGGACAGGGGGCATTCACCCCTCCACTTT	TRBD1	-	TRBV28	TRBJ1-6
CASTWGQVMNTEAFF	TGTGCCAGTACCTGGGGACAGGTCATGAACACTGAAGCTTTCTTT	TRBD1	-	TRBV19	TRBJ1-1
CASSPPGVYYNEQFF	TGTGCCAGCTCACCCCCGGGAGTATACTACAATGAGCAGTTCTTC	-	-	TRBV18	TRBJ2-1
CASRLGTTGKGYEQYF	TGTGCAAGTCGCTTAGGTACTACAGGGAAAGGCTACGAGCAGTACTTC	-	-	TRBV12-2	TRBJ2-7
CASSKERGIEQYF	TGTGCCAGCAGCAAGGAAAGGGGGATCGAGCAGTACTTC	-	once	TRBV7-3	TRBJ2-7
CASSAAWGDEQFF	TGCGCCAGCAGCGCGGCTTGGGGGGATGAGCAGTTCTTC	-	-	TRBV10-2	TRBJ2-1
CASSLLQGGGPIETQYF	TGTGCCAGCAGCTTATTACAGGGGGGAGGGCCAATAGAGACCCAGTACTTC	-	-	TRBV5-4	TRBJ2-5
CATSGTGTGRLVGEKLFF	TGTGCCACCAGTGGAACCGGGACAGGCCGTTTAGTTGGTGAAAAACTGTTTTTT	TRBD1	-	TRBV15	TRBJ1-4
CASSLNQGQPQHF	TGTGCCAGCAGCTTGAATCAGGGTCAGCCCCAGCATTTT	-	-	TRBV7-9	TRBJ1-5
CASSLKAAGYTQYF	TGTGCCAGCAGCTTAAAGGCCGCCGGGTATACGCAGTATTTT	-	-	TRBV11-2	TRBJ2-3
CASRRLDSTYNEQFF	TGTGCCAGTAGGCGGTTGGACAGTACCTACAATGAGCAGTTCTTC	-	-	TRBV19	TRBJ2-1
CASSLKAGGREKLFF	TGTGCCAGCAGCTTAAAGGCAGGGGGACGAGAAAAACTGTTTTTT	TRBD1	-	TRBV13	TRBJ1-4
CASSQDLSKDTQYF	TGTGCCAGCAGCCAAGATCTATCGAAAGATACGCAGTATTTT	-	-	TRBV4-2	TRBJ2-3
CAWRGAPGNTIYF	TGTGCCTGGAGGGGGGCTCCTGGAAACACCATATATTTT	-	-	TRBV30	TRBJ1-3
CASSSLAGYEQYF	TGTGCCAGCAGCTCCCTTGCGGGATACGAGCAGTACTTC	-	-	TRBV5-4	TRBJ2-7
CASSPSTDTQYF	TGTGCCAGCAGCCCTAGCACAGATACGCAGTATTTT	-	-	TRBV9	TRBJ2-3
CASSTRPGLEGDTQYF	TGCGCCAGCAGCACAAGACCGGGACTAGAAGGAGATACGCAGTATTTT	TRBD2	-	TRBV5-1	TRBJ2-3
CASRTPGQVSTIYF	TGTGCCAGCAGAACCCCGGGACAGGTTAGCACCATATATTTT	TRBD1	-	TRBV6-6	TRBJ1-3
CASSRDTYGSPLHF	TGTGCCAGCAGCAGAGACACATACGGTTCACCCCTCCACTTT	-	-	TRBV7-2	TRBJ1-6